This T cell receptor beta chain appears in the sequencing data of a study of response to subunit inactivated influenza vaccine. One entry per CDR3 protein, called by TCRdb with MiXCR from the RT-PCR reads. The data contain 500,000 or so distinct CDR3 sequences, approximately 17% of them singletons. Sequences were derived from CD4+ T cells sorted from PBMCs, sampled 23 months after vaccination. This sequence was found in a man between 50 and 75 years old who received an inactivated influenza vaccine.

The CDR3 region has the DNA TGCAGCGTTGGCGGGACTAGCGGGGGCCACGAGCAGTACTTC. It translates to CSVGGTSGGHEQYF. V and J are TRBV29-1 and TRBJ2-7, with 14 bases identical to TRBD2. The CDR3 spans 14 residues. Germline V gene data show CDR1 as SQVTM and CDR2 as ANQGSEA. V lost 4 bases to trimming and J lost 5 bases; unmatched junction nucleotides: 4.